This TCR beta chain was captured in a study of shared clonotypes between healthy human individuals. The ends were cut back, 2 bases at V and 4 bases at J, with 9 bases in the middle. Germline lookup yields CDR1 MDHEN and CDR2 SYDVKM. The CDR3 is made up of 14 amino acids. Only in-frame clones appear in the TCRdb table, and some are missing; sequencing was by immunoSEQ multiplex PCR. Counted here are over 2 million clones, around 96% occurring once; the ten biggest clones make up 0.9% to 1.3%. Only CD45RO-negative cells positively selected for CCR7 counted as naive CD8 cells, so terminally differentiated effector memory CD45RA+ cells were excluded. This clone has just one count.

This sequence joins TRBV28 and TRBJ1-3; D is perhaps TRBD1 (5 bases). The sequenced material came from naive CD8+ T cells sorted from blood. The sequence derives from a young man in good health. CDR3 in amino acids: CASSLGGMGNTIYF. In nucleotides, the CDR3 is TGTGCCAGCAGTTTAGGGGGGATGGGAAACACCATATATTTT.